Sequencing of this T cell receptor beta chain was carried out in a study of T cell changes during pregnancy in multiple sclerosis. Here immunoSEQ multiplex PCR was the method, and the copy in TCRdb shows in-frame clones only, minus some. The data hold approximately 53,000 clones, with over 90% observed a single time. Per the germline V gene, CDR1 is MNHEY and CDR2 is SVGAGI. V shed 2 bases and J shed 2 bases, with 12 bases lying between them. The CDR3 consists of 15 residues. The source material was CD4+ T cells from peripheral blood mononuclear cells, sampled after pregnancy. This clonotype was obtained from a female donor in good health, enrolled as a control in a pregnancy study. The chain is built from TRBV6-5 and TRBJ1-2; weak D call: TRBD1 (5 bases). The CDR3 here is CASSYHRQMNYGYTF. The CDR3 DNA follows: TGTGCCAGCAGTTACCACAGACAGATGAACTATGGCTACACCTTC.